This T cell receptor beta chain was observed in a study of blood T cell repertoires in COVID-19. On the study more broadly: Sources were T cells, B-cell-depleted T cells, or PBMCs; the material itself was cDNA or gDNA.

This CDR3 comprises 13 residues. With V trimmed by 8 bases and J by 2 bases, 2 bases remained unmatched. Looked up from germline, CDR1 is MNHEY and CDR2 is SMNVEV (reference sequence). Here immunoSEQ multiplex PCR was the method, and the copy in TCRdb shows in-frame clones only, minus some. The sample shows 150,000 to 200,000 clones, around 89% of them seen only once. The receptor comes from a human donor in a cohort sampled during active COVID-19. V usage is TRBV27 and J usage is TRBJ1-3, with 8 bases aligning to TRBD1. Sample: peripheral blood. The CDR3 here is CASRTGTGNTIYF. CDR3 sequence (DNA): TGTGCCAGCCGGACAGGGACTGGAAACACCATATATTTT.